This passage covers 13 T cell receptor beta chains from one sample sequenced in a study of shared clonotypes between healthy human individuals (dated by TCRdb to 2018 to 2021). Library construction relied on the immunoSEQ multiplex PCR assay. What TCRdb holds here is the immuneACCESS table cut down to in-frame rearrangements. Part of the clones is not present; checked against another copy, under half of the missing clones reflect an unresolved V gene, and the others are unexplained. The sample records about a million clones, around 77% of which are singletons. Jointly, the top ten make up more than 0.85% of the sample. The specimen sequenced was memory CD4+ T cells from PBMCs. The cell subset or site label corresponds to: CD45RA-negative fraction. The receptors were gathered from a man between 18 and 29 years old in good health. Some clones in this sample may be carry-over from other donors' samples.

The chain carries TRBV7-9 and TRBJ1-5; no clear D. The CDR3 totals 12 residues. The V gene lost 1 base and the J gene lost 10 bases, with 8 bases spanning the gap. From germline, CDR1 is SEHNR and CDR2 FQNEAQ (reference sequence). CDR3 bases: TGTGCCAGCAGCTTAGGTACCTCTCCCCAGCATTTT. Translation: CASSLGTSPQHF.

V gene TRBV4-1 combines with J gene TRBJ2-2; D not resolved. Deletions cut 8 bases from V and 7 bases from J, with 8 bases between. Germline V lookup: CDR1 MGHRA, CDR2 YSYEKL. This CDR3 contains 11 residues. The CDR3 loop reads CASRQGGELFF. The CDR3, as DNA: TGCGCCAGCCGACAAGGCGGGGAGCTGTTTTTT.

This clone is a singleton in its sample. The rearrangement uses TRBV7-9 and TRBJ2-7; TRBD1 aligns across 9 bases. The CDR3 consists of 16 residues. J lost 1 base, V lost 3 bases, and 7 bases had no gene match. From germline, CDR1 is SEHNR and CDR2 FQNEAQ (reference sequence). The CDR3 DNA follows: TGTGCCAGCAGCTTCCCCAGCGGGACAGGGTCCTACGAGCAGTACTTC. This encodes CASSFPSGTGSYEQYF.

V and J are TRBV7-9 and TRBJ1-1, with 9 bases fitting TRBD1. CDR3 size: 14 residues. With 5 bases clipped from V and 7 bases from J, the junction kept 8 bases outside the gene matches. CDR1 and CDR2 (germline): SEHNR, FQNEAQ (reference sequence). DNA of the CDR3: TGTGCCAGCAGCCCTGGCGACAGGGGGGTTGAAGCTTTCTTT. Translation: CASSPGDRGVEAFF.

This clone has only a few counts. The J gene is TRBJ2-3, the V gene TRBV12-5, with D perhaps given as TRBD1 or TRBD2 (6 bases each). Germline V CDR1 and CDR2: LGHNT, FRNRAP. Trimming cost V 5 bases and J 6 bases, with 21 bases left between them. CDR3 length: 16 residues. The CDR3 region is CASGPGGGNGVDTQYF. DNA for the CDR3: TGTGCTAGTGGTCCCGGGGGCGGGAATGGGGTTGATACGCAGTATTTT.

This chain links TRBV7-2 with TRBJ2-7, with D possibly being TRBD1 (5 bases). The germline CDR1 and CDR2 sequences are SGHTA and FQGNSA. The CDR3 sequence is 15 residues long. Deletions cut 3 bases from V and 2 bases from J, with 14 bases between. DNA for the CDR3: TGTGCCAGCAGCTTTTCAAGGGGCTCTACCTACGAGCAGTACTTC. This translates into CASSFSRGSTYEQYF.

The chain has TRBV6-4 and TRBJ2-4; possible D gene TRBD2, 7 bases. This CDR3 has 14 amino acids. Germline loops: CDR1 MRHNA, CDR2 SNTAGT. The V and J ends lost 6 bases and 0 bases respectively, with 9 bases between them. The CDR3 DNA reads TGTGCCAGCAGGCGGGGGCTAGCCAAAAACATTCAGTACTTC. The encoded protein is CASRRGLAKNIQYF.

The V and J genes are TRBV6-6 and TRBJ1-2; 8 positions agree with TRBD1. In germline, CDR1 is MNHNY, CDR2 SVGAGI (reference sequence). This CDR3 contains 14 residues. V shed 0 bases and J 4 bases; nucleotides not matched to a gene: 1. DNA for the CDR3: TGTGCCAGCAGTTACTCGACAGGGGCCTATGGCTACACCTTC. This codes for CASSYSTGAYGYTF.

V usage is TRBV5-5 and J usage is TRBJ2-7; TRBD1 agrees at 9 bases. Trimming took 0 bases from V and 6 from J; bases not matched to a gene: 4. Looked up from germline, CDR1 is SGHKS and CDR2 is YYEKEE (reference sequence). The CDR3 extends over 14 amino acids. The CDR3: CASSLGGQGREQYF. CDR3 in DNA: TGTGCCAGCAGCTTGGGGGGACAGGGTCGCGAGCAGTACTTC.

This sequence joins TRBV15 and TRBJ2-1, with D perhaps given as TRBD1 or TRBD2 (6 bases each). The ends were cut back, 3 bases at V and 7 bases at J, with 16 bases in the middle. The CDR3 contains 15 residues. Germline CDR1 LNHNV, CDR2 YYDKDF (reference sequence). CDR3: CATSSSGQRINEQFF. The CDR3 nucleotides are TGTGCCACCAGCAGTAGCGGACAGAGAATTAATGAGCAGTTCTTC.

This clone was seen once. The chain employs TRBV6-6 and TRBJ1-5; tentative D call: TRBD1 (6 bases). Germline lookup yields CDR1 MNHNY and CDR2 SVGAGI (reference sequence). The CDR3 runs 14 residues. V was pared by 0 bases and J by 9 bases, with 12 bases between. CDR3 nucleotides: TGTGCCAGCAGTTACTCTGTGGAGGGGGTGCCCCAGCATTTT. This encodes CASSYSVEGVPQHF.

The V and J genes are TRBV5-8 and TRBJ1-5; a weak D match, TRBD1 (6 bases). Per germline, CDR1 SGHTS and CDR2 YDEGEE. This CDR3 spans 13 amino acids. Trimming removed 5 bases from V and 7 bases from J, with 13 bases in between. CDR3 bases: TGTGCCAGCAGTTCACAGGGTGGCCAGCCCCAGCATTTT. It yields the protein CASSSQGGQPQHF.

The V and J genes are TRBV10-3 and TRBJ2-5; D gene ambiguous. The ends were cut back, 10 bases at V and 1 base at J, with 19 bases in the middle. The CDR3 spans 15 residues. Germline V lookup: CDR1 ENHRY, CDR2 SYGVKD. CDR3 nucleotide sequence: TGTGCCACCAAGGCTTACGCAGACACCCAAGAGACCCAGTACTTC. Its translation: CATKAYADTQETQYF.